This TCR beta chain was obtained from a study of T cells after yellow fever vaccination. Study as a whole: Preparation of fractions with low cell numbers was performed using SMART-Seq v4 Ultra Low Input. Points from the study as a whole: Within FACS-sorted repertoires, abundant clonotypes contaminating from the bulk population could be present.

The 5'RACE template-switching step produced TCR cDNA and added a universal primer site and UMIs. MiXCR, run by TCRdb on the 5' RACE reads, gives a single entry per CDR3 protein. Of 610,000 or so distinct CDR3 sequences in the sample, more than 9% were seen once. On this clonotype itself: The target antigen is unknown.

Germline assignment: CDR1 SGHAT and CDR2 FQNNGV. The CDR3 spans 18 residues. V lost 2 bases to trimming and J lost 1 base; unmatched junction nucleotides: 5. Source: PBMCs, taken on the day of the yellow fever booster vaccination. This clonotype was obtained from a man younger than 45 who received the YFV17D yellow fever vaccine. V gene TRBV11-2 combines with J gene TRBJ2-6; 10 bases line up with TRBD1. In DNA form, the CDR3 reads TGTGCCAGCAGCTTACACGGGACAGGGGTGTCTGGGGCCAACGTCCTGACTTTC. Translated: CASSLHGTGVSGANVLTF.